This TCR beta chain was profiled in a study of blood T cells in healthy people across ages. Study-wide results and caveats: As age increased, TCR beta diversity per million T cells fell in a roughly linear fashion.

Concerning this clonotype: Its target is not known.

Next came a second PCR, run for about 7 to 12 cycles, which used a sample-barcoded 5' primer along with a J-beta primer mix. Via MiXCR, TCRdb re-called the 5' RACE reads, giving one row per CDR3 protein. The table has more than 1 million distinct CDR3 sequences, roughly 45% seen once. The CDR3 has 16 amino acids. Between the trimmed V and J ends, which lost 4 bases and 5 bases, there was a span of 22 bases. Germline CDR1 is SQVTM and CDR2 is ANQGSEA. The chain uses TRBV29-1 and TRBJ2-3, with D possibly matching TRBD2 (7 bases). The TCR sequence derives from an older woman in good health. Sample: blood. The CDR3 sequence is CSVGGGVGSTVDTQYF. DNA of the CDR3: TGCAGCGTTGGAGGGGGGGTCGGGAGTACAGTAGATACGCAGTATTTT.